This paragraph covers one TCR beta chain sequence. Its target is unknown. TCRdb ran MiXCR on the 5' RACE reads and lists one entry per CDR3 protein. The sample lists a few hundred thousand distinct CDR3 sequences, less than 25% occurring once. The data belong to a study of T-cell memory formation after mild COVID-19. Study conclusions and caveats: Pre-infection memory showed some responding clones, and this suggested that cross-reactive memory joined.

Germline CDR1 SGHDN, CDR2 FVKESK. The CDR3 contains 21 residues. V lost 4 bases and J lost 0; bases outside the gene matches: 19. This sequence was found in an adult woman who had mild COVID-19 (a few samples of this study predate the infection). Cell type and time point are not known. The sequenced sample consisted of PBMCs or a T cell subset sorted from them (not recorded which). This rearrangement joins TRBV14 to TRBJ2-1; 9 bases line up with TRBD1. CDR3 nucleotide sequence: TGTGCCAGCAGCCCAACAATACCGGGACAGGGTCTAATTAGCTCCTACAATGAGCAGTTCTTC. Its translation: CASSPTIPGQGLISSYNEQFF.